This note documents a single T cell receptor beta chain sequence. Its antigen is unknown. These data originate in a study of cytomegalovirus exposure and HLA in healthy donors. Findings of the study overall: Previous analysis showed most TCR beta V segments were productive about 90% or about 30% of the time. A later analysis linked a missense DCLRE1C variant to TCR beta V- and J-gene trimming.

The CDR3 has 16 residues. Trimming shortened V by 2 bases and J by 6 bases, and 16 bases separated the two germline ends. The PCR was carried out with 60 Vbeta primers and 13 Jbeta primers. Sequencing used immunoSEQ multiplex PCR; TCRdb keeps in-frame clones, though not all of them. The table has 70,000 to 100,000 clones, nearly 80% seen once; the top ten hold roughly a quarter. The chain couples TRBV23-1 to TRBJ1-4; D unclear. TRBV23-1 is an ORF, and what it does is uncertain. This receptor was identified in a woman between 45 and 65 years old in good health and CMV-seropositive. Sequenced material: PBMCs. DNA for the CDR3: TGCGCCAGCAGTCAACCCTCGGGCAGGAGGGATGAAAAACTGTTTTTT. Protein product: CASSQPSGRRDEKLFF.